These 24 T cell receptor beta chains came from one sample sequenced in a study of T cells in Graves' hyperthyroidism and ophthalmopathy. Authors of the study amplified TCR beta CDR3 regions from RNA transcripts. A first-round RT-PCR of the TCR CDR3 used the HTBI primer set. TCRdb reprocessed the multiplex PCR reads via MiXCR and lists one record per CDR3 protein. In the table there are 550,000 to 600,000 distinct CDR3 sequences, 40% to 55% of which are singletons. The sequenced sample consisted of peripheral blood or thyroid tissue (not recorded which). The receptors shown here come from an adult woman with Graves' disease, either hyperthyroidism or ophthalmopathy (not recorded which).

This clonotype was observed many times. V gene TRBV19 combines with J gene TRBJ1-1; 8 bases map to TRBD1. V dropped 6 bases and J dropped 4; count of bases not matched to a gene: 13. Looked up from germline, CDR1 is LNHDA and CDR2 is SQIVND (reference sequence). This CDR3 region has 16 residues. In nucleotides, the CDR3 is TGTGCCAGTAGGGTGGGGGACAGGATGGATTTCACTGAAGCTTTCTTT. Protein: CASRVGDRMDFTEAFF.

This chain uses TRBV10-3 with TRBJ1-2; D is undetermined. The germline CDR1 and CDR2 sequences are ENHRY and SYGVKD. V lost 8 bases and J 4 bases, leaving 14 bases between the germline ends. The length of the CDR3 is 13 residues. The CDR3 DNA sequence: TGTGCCATCGGGCAGGCCCCGTTCTATGGCTACACCTTC. It is translated as CAIGQAPFYGYTF.

This clonotype was seen at least ten times. The chain links TRBV5-1 to TRBJ2-7; D ambiguous. This CDR3 has 13 residues. Trimming shortened V by 0 bases and J by 3 bases, and 7 bases separated the two germline ends. CDR1 is SGHRS, CDR2 YFSETQ, per germline. In DNA, the CDR3 is TGCGCCAGCAGCTTGGTGGTGGACTACGAGCAGTACTTC. Protein product: CASSLVVDYEQYF.

V and J are TRBV6-1 and TRBJ1-2, with 9 nucleotides matching TRBD1. Germline trimming cut 8 bases from V and 0 bases from J; bases unmatched to any gene: 7. Germline V CDR1 and CDR2: MNHNS, SASEGT. This CDR3 contains 15 residues. The CDR3 protein is CASRLGTGTNYGYTF. The CDR3 bases are TGTGCCAGCCGCCTAGGGACAGGGACTAACTATGGCTACACCTTC.

The rearrangement joins TRBV20-1 to TRBJ2-2, with 11 bases fitting TRBD1. Germline trimming cut 4 bases from V and 0 bases from J; bases unmatched to any gene: 10. The CDR3 runs 18 residues. Germline V CDR1 and CDR2: DFQATT, SNEGSKA (reference sequence). CDR3 DNA: TGCAGTGCTACCCTTGGACAGGGGGCCCCACCGAACACCGGGGAGCTGTTTTTT. Translating gives CSATLGQGAPPNTGELFF.

V gene TRBV10-3 combines with J gene TRBJ1-1, with TRBD1 matching over 9 bases. The CDR3 consists of 15 residues. V was pared by 10 bases and J by 3 bases, with 12 bases of the junction left unmatched. The germline V gene encodes CDR1 ENHRY and CDR2 SYGVKD. CDR3 DNA: TGTGCCAGCCACCTACAGGGGGCAGCGGACACTGAAGCTTTCTTT. Translation gives CASHLQGAADTEAFF.

The V and J genes are TRBV29-1 and TRBJ1-2, with 8 bases matching TRBD1. The germline CDR1 and CDR2 sequences are SQVTM and ANQGSEA. Trimming at V came to 6 bases and at J to 10 bases, leaving 16 bases not matched to a gene. The length of the CDR3 is 14 residues. In DNA form, the CDR3 reads TGCAGCGTCGAACCGGGACAGGCTGTCTTCTCCTACACCTTC. Amino acid sequence: CSVEPGQAVFSYTF.

The J gene is TRBJ1-1, the V gene TRBV7-3; 10 nucleotides match TRBD1. Trimming removed 5 bases from V and 11 bases from J; junction bases left unmatched: 8. This CDR3 comprises 13 residues. Germline CDR1 SGHTA, CDR2 FQGTGA. Here the CDR3 reads CASSPRQGALAFF. As DNA, the CDR3 is TGTGCCAGCAGCCCCCGACAGGGGGCTTTGGCTTTCTTT.

The V and J genes are TRBV10-3 and TRBJ2-7; D unresolved. The CDR3 consists of 14 residues. The V end was cut by 1 base, the J end by 3 bases, with 10 bases between. The V gene's germline CDR1 is ENHRY and CDR2 SYGVKD. CDR3 loop: CAISELSDFYEQYF. DNA of the CDR3: TGTGCCATCAGTGAGTTATCCGATTTCTACGAGCAGTACTTC.

The J gene is TRBJ1-2, the V gene TRBV11-2; 9 bases line up with TRBD1. V dropped 5 bases and J dropped 4; count of bases not matched to a gene: 11. This CDR3 has 16 residues. Looked up from germline, CDR1 is SGHAT and CDR2 is FQNNGV. CDR3 DNA: TGTGCCAGCAGCCCGTTAGGACAGGGGCAGAGCTATGGCTACACCTTC. Protein: CASSPLGQGQSYGYTF.

This clonotype was picked up many times. In DNA form, the CDR3 reads TGCAGTGCTCCCCCCGTGCGGCCTTCCCCGGTGGCTTTCTTT. This encodes CSAPPVRPSPVAFF. The chain is built from TRBV20-1 and TRBJ1-1; D gene unclear. V lost 5 bases, J lost 11 bases, and 24 bases lay in between. The CDR3 has 14 residues. From germline, CDR1 is DFQATT and CDR2 SNEGSKA (reference sequence).

This clonotype has more than one count but fewer than ten. The chain joins TRBV7-9 to TRBJ1-2, with 11 bases aligning to TRBD1. The V gene end was trimmed by 5 bases and the J gene end by 4 bases; junction bases not matched to a gene: 3. The CDR3 loop spans 14 amino acids. CDR1 and CDR2 from the germline V gene are SEHNR and FQNEAQ (reference sequence). CDR3 coding DNA: TGTGCCAGCAGCGGGACAGGGGGTGTCTATGGCTACACCTTC. This translates into CASSGTGGVYGYTF. Full variable domain (missing parts from reference TRBV7-9 and TRBJ1-2): DTGVSQNPRHKITKRGQNVTFRCDPISEHNRLYWYRQTLGQGPEFLTYFQNEAQLEKSRLLSDRFSAERPKGSFSTLEIQRTEQGDSAMYLCASSGTGGVYGYTFGSGTRLTVV.

Concerning this clonotype: A much larger clone lies one base from this, so it may be a read error. In this CDR3 the conserved last residue, phenylalanine or tryptophan, is missing, so a read error is likely. The chain carries TRBV6-1 and TRBJ2-7; no definite D call. In germline, CDR1 is MNHNS, CDR2 SASEGT. V was clipped by 6 bases and J by 2 bases, with 5 bases between them. The CDR3 sequence is 11 residues long. CDR3 in amino acids: CASRGPYEQYL. The CDR3 DNA sequence: TGTGCCAGCAGAGGACCCTACGAGCAGTACCTC.

In its sample, this clonotype was seen many times. The CDR3 nucleotides are TGTGCCATCACCGACGACAGGGATTACGACGAGCAGTACTTC. It encodes CAITDDRDYDEQYF. The chain recombines TRBV10-3 with TRBJ2-7; 7 nucleotides align to TRBD1. With V trimmed by 7 bases and J by 5 bases, 11 bases remained unmatched. CDR1 is ENHRY and CDR2 is SYGVKD in the germline V gene. The CDR3 sequence is 14 residues long.

This rearrangement joins TRBV29-1 to TRBJ2-5, with D possibly being TRBD2 (6 bases). Between the trimmed V and J ends, which lost 8 bases and 0 bases, there was a span of 13 bases. Germline CDR1 SQVTM, CDR2 ANQGSEA. The CDR3 extends over 13 amino acids. CDR3 in amino acids: CSLRRDYQETQYF. The DNA of the CDR3 is TGCAGCTTAAGGCGGGACTACCAAGAGACCCAGTACTTC.

Many counts were recorded for this clonotype. The V and J genes are TRBV29-1 and TRBJ2-5; possible D gene TRBD2, 5 bases. Germline-derived CDR1 and CDR2 are SQVTM and ANQGSEA. The CDR3 consists of 13 residues. V was pared by 6 bases and J by 1 base, with 12 bases between. This CDR3 reads CSVAGLSQETQYF. The CDR3 nucleotides are TGCAGCGTCGCCGGACTGAGCCAAGAGACCCAGTACTTC. The full variable domain, in which reference TRBV29-1 and TRBJ2-5 provide the parts outside the CDR3, is SAVISQKPSRDICQRGTSLTIQCQVDSQVTMMFWYRQQPGQSLTLIATANQGSEATYESGFVIDKFPISRPNLTFSTLTVSNMSPEDSSIYLCSVAGLSQETQYFGPGTRLLVL.

In this sample, this clonotype turned up once. This chain joins TRBV29-1 and TRBJ2-7; tentatively, D is TRBD2 (5 bases). From germline, CDR1 is SQVTM and CDR2 ANQGSEA. This CDR3 is built from 14 residues. Trimming removed 5 bases at V and 0 bases at J, with 14 bases between. In DNA form, the CDR3 reads TGCAGCGTTAGCCGAGGGTCAGACTCCTACGAGCAGTACTTC. It is translated as CSVSRGSDSYEQYF.

The rearrangement joins TRBV7-8 to TRBJ2-7, with TRBD1 matching 9 bases. Germline CDR1 and CDR2: SGHVS and FQNEAQ. CDR3 length equals 14 residues. V lost 8 bases, J lost 3 bases, and 8 bases stayed unmatched. The CDR3 protein is CASGPGQGYYEQYF. DNA for the CDR3: TGTGCCAGCGGCCCGGGACAGGGTTACTACGAGCAGTACTTC.

J is TRBJ1-2 and V is TRBV5-1, with D unresolved. CDR3 size: 15 residues. Germline V CDR1 and CDR2: SGHRS, YFSETQ. The germline V and J ends were trimmed by 0 bases and 4 bases, with 13 bases remaining between them. The CDR3 here is CASSLAPAESYGYTF. The CDR3 DNA follows: TGCGCCAGCAGCTTGGCACCAGCCGAATCCTATGGCTACACCTTC.

Ten or more counts support this clonotype. This chain connects TRBV28 to TRBJ1-1, with TRBD1 identical over 7 bases. The germline CDR1 and CDR2 sequences are MDHEN and SYDVKM. Losses at the gene ends were 6 bases for V and 4 bases for J; bases not matched to a gene: 8. The CDR3 length is 14 residues. CDR3 sequence: CASRDRVSGTEAFF. The CDR3 DNA reads as TGTGCCAGCAGAGACAGGGTATCCGGCACTGAAGCTTTCTTT.

The chain couples TRBV20-1 to TRBJ1-1, with D maybe TRBD1 (5 bases). The CDR3 is 14 amino acids. In germline, CDR1 is DFQATT, CDR2 SNEGSKA (reference sequence). V lost 0 bases, J lost 0 bases, and 8 bases lay in between. CDR3 amino acids: CSAREGEMNTEAFF. Here the CDR3 DNA reads TGCAGTGCTAGAGAGGGGGAGATGAACACTGAAGCTTTCTTT.

This clonotype was recorded many times. The chain has TRBV5-1 and TRBJ2-2; 7 bases map to TRBD2. Germline loops: CDR1 SGHRS, CDR2 YFSETQ. The CDR3 has 15 residues. Unmatched junction bases numbered 4, after V lost 4 bases and J lost 1 base. CDR3 amino acids: CASSGTSVNTGELFF. The DNA of the CDR3 is TGCGCCAGCAGCGGAACTAGCGTGAACACCGGGGAGCTGTTTTTT.

The sample holds many counts of this clonotype. The V gene is TRBV9, the J gene TRBJ2-7; maybe TRBD1 (5 bases). Germline assignment: CDR1 SGDLS and CDR2 YYNGEE. This CDR3 contains 14 residues. The V end lost 3 bases, the J end lost 2 bases, and 12 bases lay between the germline ends. This chain's CDR3 is CASSEGQGTYEQYF. The CDR3 nucleotides are TGTGCCAGCAGCGAGGGCCAGGGAACCTACGAGCAGTACTTC.

The chain is built from TRBV5-1 and TRBJ1-3; possibly TRBD1 for D (6 bases). The germline CDR1 and CDR2 sequences are SGHRS and YFSETQ. This CDR3 has 15 amino acids. V was pared by 1 base and J by 3 bases, with 11 bases between. The CDR3 loop reads CASSLWGGLGNTIYF. CDR3 in DNA: TGCGCCAGCAGCTTGTGGGGGGGGCTTGGAAACACCATATATTTT.